A selection of T cell receptor beta chains follows, all from one sample in a study of beta chain features in type 1 diabetes. Method: immunoSEQ multiplex PCR; TCRdb's copy keeps in-frame clones and lacks some. The sample lists roughly 160,000 clones; approximately 8.1% were seen once. Sequences were obtained from central memory CD4+ T cells from blood. The receptor set was obtained from a man younger than 35 with type 1 diabetes. Both conserved end residues are part of each CDR3. D genes are given only for firm matches. Size values are once, few and many counts, or a class for expanded clones, and some rows have none.

j_call	v_call	d_call	clone_size	cdr3_aa	cdr3_nt
TRBJ2-3	TRBV5-6	NA	few	CAGGTATSTDTQYF	TGTGCCGGGGGGACAGCCACTAGCACAGATACGCAGTATTTT
TRBJ2-1	TRBV2	NA	few	CASSPQYHEQFF	TGTGCCAGCAGTCCCCAGTACCACGAGCAGTTCTTC
TRBJ2-3	TRBV25-1	TRBD2	NA	CASSELAGDTQYF	TGTGCCAGCAGTGAACTAGCGGGGGATACGCAGTATTTT
TRBJ2-2	TRBV19	NA	few	CASSPTTANTGELFF	TGTGCCAGTAGTCCAACGACAGCAAACACCGGGGAGCTGTTTTTT
TRBJ1-2	TRBV11-2	NA	NA	CASSPEVTDGYTF	TGTGCCAGCAGCCCGGAGGTTACCGATGGCTACACCTTC
TRBJ2-5	TRBV7-2	TRBD2	NA	CASSLNGGGGETQYF	TGTGCCAGCAGCTTAAACGGCGGGGGTGGGGAGACCCAGTACTTC
TRBJ1-5	TRBV6-6	TRBD1	NA	CASSSDRKNQPQHF	TGTGCCAGCAGTTCGGACAGGAAGAATCAGCCCCAGCATTTT
TRBJ2-1	TRBV7-6	TRBD2	few	CASSLMGGVAGDNEQFF	TGTGCCAGCAGCTTAATGGGGGGGGTAGCGGGAGACAATGAGCAGTTCTTC
TRBJ2-3	TRBV28	NA	many	CASSLAQTGSGTDTQYF	TGTGCCAGCAGCCTAGCCCAAACAGGGTCTGGCACAGATACGCAGTATTTT
TRBJ1-1	TRBV14	TRBD1	NA	CASSRQGITEAFF	TGTGCCAGCAGCCGACAGGGAATCACTGAAGCTTTCTTT
TRBJ2-3	TRBV14	TRBD1	NA	CASSLRPGQGSDTQYF	TGTGCCAGCAGCCTTCGGCCGGGACAGGGTTCGGATACGCAGTATTTT
TRBJ2-1	TRBV30	TRBD1	few	CARSRDRGFRLTYNEQFF	TGTGCCCGATCGCGGGACAGGGGGTTCAGACTGACTTACAATGAGCAGTTCTTC
TRBJ1-5	TRBV4-2	TRBD1	few	CASSDGQGSNQPQHF	TGTGCCAGCAGCGATGGACAGGGCAGCAATCAGCCCCAGCATTTT
TRBJ2-7	TRBV14	TRBD1	NA	CASSQRPGQGNEQYF	TGTGCCAGCAGCCAAAGACCGGGACAGGGAAACGAGCAGTACTTC
TRBJ2-4	TRBV5-1	NA	NA	CASSRVGAIKNIQYF	TGTGCCAGCAGCCGGGTAGGGGCGATCAAAAACATTCAGTACTTC
TRBJ1-2	TRBV5-4	TRBD1	once	CASSYDRAYGYTF	TGTGCCAGCAGTTATGACAGGGCCTATGGCTACACCTTC
TRBJ1-4	TRBV19	TRBD1	few	CASNRQGWEKLFF	TGTGCCAGCAATCGACAGGGCTGGGAAAAACTGTTTTTT
TRBJ1-5	TRBV2	TRBD1	few	CASSERDRNQPQHF	TGTGCCAGCAGTGAAAGGGACAGAAATCAGCCCCAGCATTTT
TRBJ2-1	TRBV11-2	NA	NA	CASSLAFYNEQFF	TGTGCCAGCAGCTTAGCCTTTTACAATGAGCAGTTCTTC
TRBJ2-1	TRBV18	NA	NA	CASSPLGGGASYNEQFF	TGTGCCAGCTCACCATTGGGAGGGGGGGCCTCCTACAATGAGCAGTTCTTC
TRBJ2-3	TRBV11-2	NA	few	CASSLGSLVSTDTQYF	TGTGCCAGCAGCTTAGGTAGCTTGGTGAGCACAGATACGCAGTATTTT
TRBJ1-1	TRBV28	NA	NA	CASSLRDTAPEAFF	TGTGCCAGCAGTTTAAGGGACACAGCGCCTGAAGCTTTCTTT
TRBJ2-1	TRBV5-6	NA	few	CASSLWRDEQFF	TGTGCCAGCAGCTTGTGGCGGGATGAGCAGTTCTTC
TRBJ2-5	TRBV10-3	TRBD1	few	CAIRQGEETQYF	TGTGCCATCAGACAGGGGGAAGAGACCCAGTACTTC
TRBJ2-3	TRBV7-2	TRBD2	few	CASSMTGLAGGQDTQYF	TGTGCCAGCAGCATGACCGGACTAGCGGGGGGGCAAGATACGCAGTATTTT
TRBJ2-5	TRBV7-9	NA	NA	CASSFFGGETQYF	TGTGCCAGCAGCTTTTTCGGGGGAGAGACCCAGTACTTC
TRBJ2-1	TRBV28	NA	NA	CASKPGQGDFNEQFF	TGTGCCAGCAAACCCGGACAAGGGGACTTCAATGAGCAGTTCTTC
TRBJ1-1	TRBV30	NA	NA	CAWSVLMNTEAFF	TGTGCCTGGAGTGTACTCATGAACACTGAAGCTTTCTTT
TRBJ2-1	TRBV5-6	NA	few	CASRQGQYNEQFF	TGTGCCAGCAGGCAGGGCCAATACAATGAGCAGTTCTTC
TRBJ2-5	TRBV5-4	TRBD2	few	CASSLKSSGGRETQYF	TGTGCCAGCAGCTTGAAGTCTAGCGGGGGGCGAGAGACCCAGTACTTC